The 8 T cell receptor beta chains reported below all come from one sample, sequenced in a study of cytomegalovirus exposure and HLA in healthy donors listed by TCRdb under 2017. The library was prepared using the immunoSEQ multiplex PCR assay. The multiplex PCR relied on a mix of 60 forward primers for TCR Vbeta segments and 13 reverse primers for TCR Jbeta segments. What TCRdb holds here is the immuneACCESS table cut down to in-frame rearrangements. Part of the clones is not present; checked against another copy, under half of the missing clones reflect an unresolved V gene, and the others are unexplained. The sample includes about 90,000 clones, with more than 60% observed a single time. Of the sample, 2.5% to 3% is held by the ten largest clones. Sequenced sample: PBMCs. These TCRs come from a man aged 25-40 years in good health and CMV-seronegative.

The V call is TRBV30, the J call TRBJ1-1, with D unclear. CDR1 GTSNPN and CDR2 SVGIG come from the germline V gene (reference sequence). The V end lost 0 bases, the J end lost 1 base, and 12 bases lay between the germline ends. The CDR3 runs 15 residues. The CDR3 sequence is CAWSVDSGPNTEAFF. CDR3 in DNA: TGTGCCTGGAGTGTCGACTCCGGCCCGAACACTGAAGCTTTCTTT.

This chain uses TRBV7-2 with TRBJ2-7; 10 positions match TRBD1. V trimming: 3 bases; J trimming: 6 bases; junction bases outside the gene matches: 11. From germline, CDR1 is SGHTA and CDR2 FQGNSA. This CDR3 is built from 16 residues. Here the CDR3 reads CASSLGRQGATGEQYF. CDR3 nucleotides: TGTGCCAGCAGCTTGGGAAGACAGGGGGCGACAGGCGAGCAGTACTTC.

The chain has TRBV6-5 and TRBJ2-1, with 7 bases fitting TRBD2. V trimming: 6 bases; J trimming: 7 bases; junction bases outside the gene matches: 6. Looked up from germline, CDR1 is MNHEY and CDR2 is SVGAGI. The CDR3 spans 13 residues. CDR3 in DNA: TGTGCCAGCAGACTCGGGGGGAGGAATGAGCAGTTCTTC. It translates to CASRLGGRNEQFF.

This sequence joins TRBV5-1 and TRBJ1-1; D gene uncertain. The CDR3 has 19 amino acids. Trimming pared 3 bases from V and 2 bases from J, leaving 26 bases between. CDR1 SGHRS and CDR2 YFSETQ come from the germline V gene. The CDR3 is CASSSLGGRQLGPNTEAFF. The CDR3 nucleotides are TGCGCCAGCAGCTCCTTAGGTGGGAGGCAACTCGGACCCAACACTGAAGCTTTCTTT.

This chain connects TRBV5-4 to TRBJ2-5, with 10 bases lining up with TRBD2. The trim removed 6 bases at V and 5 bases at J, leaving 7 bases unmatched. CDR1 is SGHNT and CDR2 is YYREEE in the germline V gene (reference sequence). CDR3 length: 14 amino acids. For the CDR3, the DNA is TGTGCCAGCACCACAAGACTAGCGGGTGAGACCCAGTACTTC. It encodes CASTTRLAGETQYF.

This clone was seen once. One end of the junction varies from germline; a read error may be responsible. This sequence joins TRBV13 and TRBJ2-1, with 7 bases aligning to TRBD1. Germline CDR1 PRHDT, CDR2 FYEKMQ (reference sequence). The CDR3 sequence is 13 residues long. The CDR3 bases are TGTGCCAGCAACTTACCAGGGGGTAATGAGCAGTTCTTC. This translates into CASNLPGGNEQFF.

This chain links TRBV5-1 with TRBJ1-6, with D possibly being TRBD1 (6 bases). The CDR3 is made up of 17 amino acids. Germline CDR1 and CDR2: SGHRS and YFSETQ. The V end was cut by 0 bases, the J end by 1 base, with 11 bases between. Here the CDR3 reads CASSLGTDPSYNSPLHF. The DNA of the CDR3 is TGCGCCAGCAGCTTGGGGACAGACCCATCCTATAATTCACCCCTCCACTTT.

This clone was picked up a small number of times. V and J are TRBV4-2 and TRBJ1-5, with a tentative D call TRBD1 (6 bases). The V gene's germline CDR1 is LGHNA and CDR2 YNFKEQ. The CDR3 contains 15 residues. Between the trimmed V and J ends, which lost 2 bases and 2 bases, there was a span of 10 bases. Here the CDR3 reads CASSQTGFGNQPQHF. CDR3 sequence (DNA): TGTGCCAGCAGCCAAACAGGGTTTGGCAATCAGCCCCAGCATTTT.